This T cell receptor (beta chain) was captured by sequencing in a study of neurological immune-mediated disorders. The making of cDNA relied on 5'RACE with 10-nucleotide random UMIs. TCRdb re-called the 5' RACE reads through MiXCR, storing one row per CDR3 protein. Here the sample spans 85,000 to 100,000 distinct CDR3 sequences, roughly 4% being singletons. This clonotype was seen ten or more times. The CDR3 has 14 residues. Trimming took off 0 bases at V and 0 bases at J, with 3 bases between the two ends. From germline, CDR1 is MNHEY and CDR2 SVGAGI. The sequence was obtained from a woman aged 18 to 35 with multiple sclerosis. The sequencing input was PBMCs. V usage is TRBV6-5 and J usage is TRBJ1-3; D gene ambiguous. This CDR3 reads CASSYSYSGNTIYF. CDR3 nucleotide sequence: TGTGCCAGCAGTTACTCCTACTCTGGAAACACCATATATTTT.